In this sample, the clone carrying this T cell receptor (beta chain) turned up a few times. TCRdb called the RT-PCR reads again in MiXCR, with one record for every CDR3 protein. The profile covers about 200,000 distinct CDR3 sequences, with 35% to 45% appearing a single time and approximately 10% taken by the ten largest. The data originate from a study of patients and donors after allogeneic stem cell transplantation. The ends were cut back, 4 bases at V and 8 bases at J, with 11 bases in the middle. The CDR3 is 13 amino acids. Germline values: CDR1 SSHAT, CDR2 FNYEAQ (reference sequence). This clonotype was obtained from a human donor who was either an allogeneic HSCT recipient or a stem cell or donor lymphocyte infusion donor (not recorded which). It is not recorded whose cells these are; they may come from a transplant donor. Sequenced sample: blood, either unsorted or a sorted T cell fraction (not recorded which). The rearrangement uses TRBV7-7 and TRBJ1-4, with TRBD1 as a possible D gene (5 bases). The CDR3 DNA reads TGTGCCAGCAGCTCTCAACGGGGGGAAAAACTGTTTTTT. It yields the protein CASSSQRGEKLFF.